This TCR beta chain was captured in a study of T cells in Graves' hyperthyroidism and ophthalmopathy. This clonotype was seen a single time. At one end the junction does not follow the germline gene, possibly because of a read error. Germline CDR1 ENHRY, CDR2 SYGVKD. This CDR3 is 15 amino acids long. Amplification of TCR beta CDR3 regions was performed using RNA transcripts as template. A set of HTBI primers served as the primers for a first-round RT-PCR of the TCR CDR3. TCRdb reprocessed the multiplex PCR reads with MiXCR, giving one entry per CDR3 protein. The sample consists of nearly 750,000 distinct CDR3 sequences, approximately 40% of them appearing once.

The clonotype originates from a woman aged 40 to 49 with Graves' hyperthyroidism. The chain joins TRBV10-3 to TRBJ1-5; D remains unclear. Sequencing was done on a sample of blood. CDR3 region: CASLIGLRSNQPRHF. The CDR3 DNA reads TGTGCCAGCCTGATTGGACTGAGGAGCAATCAGCCCCGGCATTTT.